A selection of T cell receptor beta chains follows, all from one sample in a study of blood T cell repertoires in COVID-19. Measured with immunoSEQ multiplex PCR; TCRdb has only the in-frame clones, and not every one. The sample holds about 190,000 clones; approximately 85% are singletons and the top ten take around 6.9%. Sequencing used peripheral blood. These receptor sequences come from a man older than 75 with COVID-19, enrolled during active disease. Both conserved end residues are part of each CDR3. The order of the fields is J gene, V gene, D gene, clone size, CDR3 protein, CDR3 DNA. The D gene is left open where the match is weak. Size values are once, few and many counts, or a class for expanded clones, and some rows have none.

TRBJ2-7,TRBV7-6,TRBD1,few,CASSFSGQGSLREQYF,TGTGCCAGCAGCTTTTCAGGACAGGGATCATTACGCGAGCAGTACTTC
TRBJ1-4,TRBV10-3,-,-,CAISESEGEKLFF,TGTGCCATCAGTGAGTCGGAGGGGGAAAAACTGTTTTTT
TRBJ2-1,TRBV3-1/TRBV3-2,TRBD2,-,CASSPQPGLAGANNEQFF,TGTGCCAGCAGCCCTCAGCCAGGACTAGCGGGGGCAAACAATGAGCAGTTCTTC
TRBJ2-2,TRBV19,-,once,CASSKTDSLYTGELFF,TGTGCCAGTAGCAAAACAGACAGTTTATACACCGGGGAGCTGTTTTTT
TRBJ1-6,TRBV2,TRBD1,-,CASTTGQINSPLHF,TGTGCCAGCACTACGGGACAGATCAATTCACCCCTCCACTTT
TRBJ1-6,TRBV19,-,few,CASSLTGGRGSPLHF,TGTGCCAGTAGTTTGACAGGAGGAAGAGGATCACCCCTCCACTTT
TRBJ1-1,TRBV6-5,-,few,CASSSSTGLNTEAFF,TGTGCCAGCAGCTCCTCGACAGGATTGAACACTGAAGCTTTCTTT
TRBJ2-5,TRBV7-2,-,-,CASSGGLGETQYF,TGTGCCAGCAGCGGGGGCCTGGGGGAGACCCAGTACTTC
TRBJ1-1,TRBV3-1/TRBV3-2,TRBD1,-,CASSQPGTGGGTEAFF,TGTGCCAGCAGCCAGCCTGGGACAGGGGGTGGCACTGAAGCTTTCTTT
TRBJ1-3,TRBV5-5,TRBD1,-,CASSPGTASGNTIYF,TGTGCCAGCAGCCCGGGGACAGCCTCTGGAAACACCATATATTTT
TRBJ2-7,TRBV7-2,TRBD1,-,CASSPGQSSYEQYF,TGTGCCAGCAGCCCGGGACAGTCCTCCTACGAGCAGTACTTC
TRBJ1-4,TRBV4-1,-,-,CASSQETIQPNEKLFF,TGCGCCAGCAGCCAAGAAACGATACAGCCCAATGAAAAACTGTTTTTT
TRBJ1-1,TRBV28,-,-,CASSFRGGGRMNTEAFF,TGTGCCAGCAGTTTCCGGGGGGGTGGGCGTATGAACACTGAAGCTTTCTTT
TRBJ1-2,TRBV6-5,TRBD1,few,CASSSQDRGFHYTF,TGTGCCAGCAGTTCACAAGACAGGGGGTTCCACTACACCTTC
TRBJ1-4,TRBV4-1,-,once,CASSQERRFTNEKLFF,TGCGCCAGCAGCCAAGAGAGGAGGTTCACTAATGAAAAACTGTTTTTT
TRBJ1-1,TRBV7-9,TRBD1,-,CASSSTGKAFF,TGTGCCAGCAGCTCGACAGGGAAAGCTTTCTTT
TRBJ2-5,TRBV6-6,-,-,CASRPTSKETQYF,TGTGCCAGCAGACCGACTTCAAAAGAGACCCAGTACTTC
TRBJ1-2,TRBV19,-,once,CASSPRAQGLYRDGYTF,TGTGCCAGTAGTCCCCGGGCCCAAGGCCTTTACAGGGATGGCTACACCTTC
TRBJ1-6,TRBV27,-,-,CATRGLTAYNSPLHF,TGTGCCACCAGGGGCCTGACAGCTTATAATTCACCCCTCCACTTT
TRBJ2-2,TRBV2,TRBD2,-,CASSGAGGLGELFF,TGTGCCAGCAGTGGAGCGGGGGGGCTGGGGGAGCTGTTTTTT
TRBJ1-1,TRBV19,-,-,CASSNDRNTEAFF,TGTGCCAGTAGTAACGACAGGAACACTGAAGCTTTCTTT
TRBJ2-7,TRBV28,TRBD1,-,CASRAGTGNYEQYF,TGTGCCAGCAGGGCCGGGACAGGGAACTACGAGCAGTACTTC
TRBJ2-2,TRBV18,-,-,CASSPDSLNTGELFF,TGTGCCAGCTCACCCGACAGTCTGAACACCGGGGAGCTGTTTTTT
TRBJ1-1,TRBV6-5,-,-,CASQGLTEAFF,TGTGCCAGCCAGGGTTTGACTGAAGCTTTCTTT
TRBJ2-7,TRBV4-2,-,-,CASSQHPGQSYEQYF,TGTGCCAGCAGCCAACATCCGGGACAAAGCTACGAGCAGTACTTC
TRBJ1-2,TRBV7-8,-,once,CASSLTGTSVSGYTF,TGTGCCAGCAGCTTAACAGGGACCTCAGTAAGTGGCTACACCTTC
TRBJ2-4,TRBV18,TRBD2,-,CASSPRRTSTEQYF,TGTGCCAGCTCACCGCGCCGGACTAGTACGGAACAGTACTTC
TRBJ1-1,TRBV20-1,TRBD1,-,CSASADRVTEAFF,TGCAGTGCTAGTGCAGACAGGGTAACTGAAGCTTTCTTT
TRBJ2-4,TRBV10-3,TRBD1,-,CAISEVQGDIQYF,TGTGCCATCAGTGAGGTTCAGGGGGACATTCAGTACTTC
TRBJ2-5,TRBV24-1,TRBD1,-,CATSELEQGAFQETQYF,TGTGCCACCAGTGAATTGGAACAGGGGGCCTTCCAAGAGACCCAGTACTTC
TRBJ2-7,TRBV2,-,-,CALRGVPEQYF,TGTGCCCTCAGGGGGGTTCCCGAGCAGTACTTC
TRBJ2-7,TRBV7-2,-,-,CASSSRVGYEQYF,TGTGCCAGCAGCTCCAGGGTTGGCTACGAGCAGTACTTC
TRBJ1-1,TRBV3-1/TRBV3-2,-,-,CASSQVQGWTEAFF,TGTGCCAGCAGCCAAGTTCAGGGGTGGACTGAAGCTTTCTTT
TRBJ2-3,TRBV24-1,-,once,CATLGGRTDTQYF,TGTGCCACCCTTGGGGGCCGCACAGATACGCAGTATTTT
TRBJ1-5,TRBV2,-,-,CASSVGAQDQPQHF,TGTGCCAGCAGCGTGGGGGCCCAAGATCAGCCCCAGCATTTT
TRBJ2-1,TRBV24-1,TRBD2,-,CATSDLWGSGDSYNEQFF,TGTGCCACCAGTGATTTGTGGGGGAGCGGGGACTCCTACAATGAGCAGTTCTTC
TRBJ2-5,TRBV7-9,TRBD2,-,CASSSAGGRETQYF,TGTGCCAGCAGCTCCGCGGGGGGCCGCGAGACCCAGTACTTC
TRBJ1-2,TRBV6-5,TRBD1,-,CASSPPGQGYGYTF,TGTGCCAGCAGTCCCCCGGGACAGGGATATGGCTACACCTTC
TRBJ1-2,TRBV19,-,-,CASAVDRSTHGYTF,TGTGCCAGCGCGGTCGACAGGAGTACCCATGGCTACACCTTC
TRBJ1-2,TRBV18,-,-,CASSPGQPKLFYGYTF,TGTGCCAGCTCACCAGGGCAGCCCAAACTCTTCTATGGCTACACCTTC
TRBJ2-2,TRBV7-2,-,-,CASSLGSLNTGELFF,TGTGCCAGCAGCTTAGGGAGCCTGAACACCGGGGAGCTGTTTTTT
TRBJ1-3,TRBV11-3,TRBD1,once,CASSQGDSSGNTIYF,TGTGCCAGCAGCCAAGGGGACAGCTCTGGAAACACCATATATTTT
TRBJ1-5,TRBV5-8,-,once,CASSKQPQHF,TGTGCCAGCAGTAAACAGCCCCAGCATTTT
TRBJ2-7,TRBV27,TRBD1,-,CASSAPSGQGYEQYF,TGTGCCAGCAGTGCTCCTTCGGGACAGGGTTACGAGCAGTACTTC
TRBJ1-2,TRBV5-1,-,-,CASSPGGASYGYTF,TGCGCCAGCAGCCCCGGGGGGGCGAGCTATGGCTACACCTTC
TRBJ1-5,TRBV5-6,-,-,CASSHQEEYSPSQHF,TGTGCCAGCAGCCACCAGGAAGAATACTCCCCGTCCCAGCATTTT
TRBJ2-7,TRBV27,TRBD1,-,CASSFADRNEQYF,TGTGCCAGCAGTTTCGCGGACAGGAATGAGCAGTACTTC
TRBJ1-1,TRBV9,-,few,CASSPRQTNTEAFF,TGTGCCAGCAGCCCGCGACAGACGAACACTGAAGCTTTCTTT
TRBJ1-2,TRBV6-5,TRBD1,-,CASSRNRGTGEGYTF,TGTGCCAGCAGCCGGAACAGGGGAACCGGAGAAGGCTACACCTTC
TRBJ2-2,TRBV3-1/TRBV3-2,TRBD1,-,CASSQAGQGVTGELFF,TGTGCCAGCAGCCAAGCGGGACAGGGAGTCACCGGGGAGCTGTTTTTT
TRBJ2-7,TRBV4-2,TRBD2,-,CASSHANGAAGEQYF,TGTGCCAGCAGCCACGCGAACGGGGCAGCGGGGGAGCAGTACTTC
TRBJ1-2,TRBV2,TRBD1,-,CASNGDRSYGYTF,TGTGCCAGCAATGGGGACAGGTCCTATGGCTACACCTTC
TRBJ1-6,TRBV19,TRBD1,-,CASSPGTDNSPLHF,TGTGCCAGTAGTCCCGGGACAGATAATTCACCCCTCCACTTT
TRBJ2-3,TRBV25-1,-,-,CASSPGGLLSTDTQYF,TGTGCCAGCAGCCCGGGGGGCCTCCTCAGCACAGATACGCAGTATTTT